The 8 T cell receptor beta chains presented below share a single source sample, sequenced in a study of OX40 agonist ivuxolimab in advanced cancers. Assay: immunoSEQ multiplex PCR; the TCRdb copy retains only in-frame clones and omits some. The repertoire holds more than 45,000 clones, with more than 75% as singletons. The sequenced sample was CD4+ or CD8+ T cells sorted from blood, obtained in a trial of the OX40 agonist ivuxolimab. The origin of the receptors is an adult with an advanced solid tumor such as melanoma, head and neck, liver or kidney cancer.

This chain joins TRBV7-9 and TRBJ2-5; 9 bases match TRBD1. Trimming cost V 1 base and J 0 bases; bases outside gene matches: 3. Germline loops: CDR1 SEHNR, CDR2 FQNEAQ (reference sequence). The CDR3 runs 16 residues. CDR3 in amino acids: CASSLGTGAHQETQYF. CDR3 DNA: TGTGCCAGCAGCTTAGGGACAGGGGCCCACCAAGAGACCCAGTACTTC.

The V and J genes are TRBV29-1 and TRBJ2-1; TRBD2 agrees at 9 bases. V trimming: 6 bases; J trimming: 1 base; junction bases outside the gene matches: 7. Germline loops: CDR1 SQVTM, CDR2 ANQGSEA. This CDR3 spans 15 amino acids. CDR3 nucleotide sequence: TGCAGCGTAGTAGCGGGAGAAGTATCCTACAATGAGCAGTTCTTC. Residues: CSVVAGEVSYNEQFF.

The chain couples TRBV5-1 to TRBJ2-2, with D possibly being TRBD1 (5 bases). The V gene's germline CDR1 is SGHRS and CDR2 YFSETQ. The CDR3 contains 12 residues. Trimming removed 5 bases at V and 7 bases at J, with 9 bases between. CDR3 nucleotides: TGCGCCAGCAGTGGTCAGGGCGGGGAGCTGTTTTTT. Protein sequence: CASSGQGGELFF.

V and J are TRBV27 and TRBJ2-3; the D is unclear. CDR3 length equals 11 residues. The V and J ends lost 4 bases and 5 bases respectively, with 4 bases between them. Per germline, CDR1 MNHEY and CDR2 SMNVEV (reference sequence). CDR3: CASSYGDTQYF. The CDR3 DNA reads TGTGCCAGCAGTTATGGAGATACGCAGTATTTT.

The rearrangement uses TRBV5-4 and TRBJ2-2; D unresolved. CDR1 is SGHNT, CDR2 YYREEE, per germline (reference sequence). Deletions cut 2 bases from V and 5 bases from J, with 10 bases between. This CDR3 comprises 14 residues. The CDR3 sequence is CASSFGPGTGELFF. The CDR3 nucleotides are TGTGCCAGCAGCTTCGGGCCCGGTACCGGGGAGCTGTTTTTT.

CDR3 nucleotide sequence: TGTGCCAGCAGCCGGAGGGAGGCGCTAGCCAAAAACATTCAGTACTTC. This translates into CASSRREALAKNIQYF. This chain links TRBV14 with TRBJ2-4; D may be TRBD2 (6 bases). The CDR3 spans 16 residues. Germline V gene sequence: CDR1 SGHDN, CDR2 FVKESK. Trimming removed 4 bases from V and 0 bases from J, with 13 bases in between.

The CDR3 DNA is TGTGCCAGCAGCAAAGTAGGCGGGACAGGGGGCAACGAGCAGTACTTC. This codes for CASSKVGGTGGNEQYF. The chain has TRBV21-1 and TRBJ2-7; no check of the table's D call, TRBD1, against the DNA was made. TRBV21-1 is deemed a pseudogene. The CDR3 contains 16 residues.

In DNA form, the CDR3 reads TGCGCCAGCAGCTTGCTAGAGTACAATGAGCAGTTCTTC. This sequence encodes CASSLLEYNEQFF. The chain joins TRBV5-1 to TRBJ2-1, with D uncertain. Trimming stripped 1 base from V and 4 bases from J, with 6 bases between. The CDR3 has 13 residues. From germline, CDR1 is SGHRS and CDR2 YFSETQ.